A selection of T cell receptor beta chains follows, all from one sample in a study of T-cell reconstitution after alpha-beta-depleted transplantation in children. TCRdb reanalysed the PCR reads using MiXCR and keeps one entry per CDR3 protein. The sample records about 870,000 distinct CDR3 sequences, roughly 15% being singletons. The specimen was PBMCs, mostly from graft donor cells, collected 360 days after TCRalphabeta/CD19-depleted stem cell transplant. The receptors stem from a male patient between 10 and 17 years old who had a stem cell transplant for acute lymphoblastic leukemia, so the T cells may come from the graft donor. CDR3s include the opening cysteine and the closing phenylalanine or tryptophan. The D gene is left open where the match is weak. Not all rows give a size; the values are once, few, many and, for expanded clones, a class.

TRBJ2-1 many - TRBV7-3 CASSASPSYNEQFF TGTGCCAGCAGCGCCTCTCCCAGTTACAATGAGCAGTTCTTC
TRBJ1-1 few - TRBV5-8 CASTPRQTTEAFF TGTGCCAGCACCCCTCGACAGACCACTGAAGCTTTCTTT
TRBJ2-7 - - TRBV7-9 CASSDEVGAYEQYF TGTGCCAGCAGCGATGAGGTGGGAGCCTACGAGCAGTACTTC
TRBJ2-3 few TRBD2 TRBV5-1 CASSLVRGLAGVARGTDTQYF TGCGCCAGCAGCTTGGTCCGCGGACTAGCGGGAGTAGCTCGGGGCACAGATACGCAGTATTTT
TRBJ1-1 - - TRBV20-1 CSAALVGHFNTEAFF TGCAGTGCCGCTTTGGTTGGGCACTTCAACACTGAAGCTTTCTTT
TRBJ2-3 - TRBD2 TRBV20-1 CSLKTSVGDTQYF TGCAGCCTTAAGACTAGCGTAGGAGATACGCAGTATTTT
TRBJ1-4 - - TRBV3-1 CASSFWRGVGEKLFF TGTGCCAGCAGCTTTTGGAGGGGAGTAGGGGAAAAACTGTTTTTT
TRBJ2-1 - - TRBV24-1 CATSGVVDSVDYNEQFF TGTGCCACCAGTGGAGTTGTAGACAGCGTGGACTACAATGAGCAGTTCTTC
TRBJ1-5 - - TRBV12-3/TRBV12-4 CASSLVVHQPQHF TGTGCCAGCAGTTTAGTGGTCCATCAGCCCCAGCATTTT
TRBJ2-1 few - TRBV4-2 CASSRPDSAGSSYNEQFF TGTGCCAGCAGCCGCCCCGACTCTGCGGGTAGCTCCTACAATGAGCAGTTCTTC
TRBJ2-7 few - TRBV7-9 CALQVPQGSYEQYF TGTGCCCTCCAAGTCCCACAGGGCTCCTACGAGCAGTACTTC
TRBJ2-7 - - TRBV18 CASYPWDGQTYEQYF TGTGCCAGCTATCCCTGGGACGGCCAAACCTACGAGCAGTACTTC
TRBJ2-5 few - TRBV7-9 CASSLDPAGETQYF TGTGCCAGCAGCTTAGACCCCGCAGGAGAGACCCAGTACTTC
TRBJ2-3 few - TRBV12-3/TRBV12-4 CASSKLISFF TGTGCCAGCAGTAAGCTGATATCCTTTTTT
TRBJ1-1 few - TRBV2 CASSPSLTDSLTEAFF TGTGCCAGCAGCCCCTCCCTAACGGACAGCCTCACTGAAGCTTTCTTT
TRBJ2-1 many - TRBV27 CASSVLGAEQFF TGTGCCAGCAGTGTTTTAGGTGCTGAGCAGTTCTTC
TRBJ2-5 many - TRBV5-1 CASSWQRTAGQETQYF TGCGCCAGCAGTTGGCAGAGGACAGCGGGACAAGAGACCCAGTACTTC
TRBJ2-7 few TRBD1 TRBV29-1 CSARDRGAREQYF TGCAGCGCAAGGGACAGGGGGGCGCGGGAGCAGTACTTC
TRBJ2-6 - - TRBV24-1 CATSDGGTGANVLTF TGTGCCACCAGTGATGGGGGAACTGGGGCCAACGTCCTGACTTTC
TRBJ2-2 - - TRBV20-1 CWARGVVGGNSNTGELFF TGCTGGGCTAGAGGGGTTGTTGGCGGGAATTCGAACACCGGGGAGCTGTTTTTT
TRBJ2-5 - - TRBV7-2 CASSPRGAEYQETQYF TGTGCCAGCAGCCCACGGGGGGCCGAGTACCAAGAGACCCAGTACTTC
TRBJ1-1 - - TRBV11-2 CASSALTGLEAFF TGTGCCAGCAGCGCCTTGACAGGTCTCGAAGCTTTCTTT
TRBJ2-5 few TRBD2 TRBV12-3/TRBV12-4 CASTQAGGTETQYF TGTGCCAGCACCCAAGCGGGAGGAACAGAGACCCAGTACTTC
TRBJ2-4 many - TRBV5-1 CASSLIWEPKNIQYF TGCGCCAGCAGCTTGATTTGGGAACCCAAAAACATTCAGTACTTC
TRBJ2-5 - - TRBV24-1 CATSDWGESREGQYF TGTGCCACCAGTGATTGGGGAGAATCCCGGGAAGGCCAGTACTTC
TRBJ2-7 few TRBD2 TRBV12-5 CASGLAWTSAYEQYF TGTGCTAGTGGTTTGGCCTGGACTAGCGCCTACGAGCAGTACTTC
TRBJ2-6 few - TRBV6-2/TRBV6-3 CASRPSGRTSGANVLTF TGTGCCAGCAGGCCGTCCGGACGGACCTCTGGGGCCAACGTCCTGACTTTC
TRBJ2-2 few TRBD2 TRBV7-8 CAGGPGLDRTGELFF TGTGCCGGAGGCCCAGGACTAGATCGCACCGGGGAGCTGTTTTTT
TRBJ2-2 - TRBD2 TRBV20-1 CSARHSGTSNTGELFF TGCAGTGCTAGACATAGCGGGACCTCGAACACCGGGGAGCTGTTTTTT
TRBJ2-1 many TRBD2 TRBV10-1 CASSDRTSGYNEQFF TGCGCCAGCAGTGATCGGACTAGCGGTTACAATGAGCAGTTCTTC
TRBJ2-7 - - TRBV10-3 CAIAGQGAYEQYF TGTGCCATCGCGGGACAAGGAGCCTACGAGCAGTACTTC
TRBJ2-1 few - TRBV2 CASSDGLGGYNEQFF TGTGCCAGCAGTGATGGCCTAGGGGGATACAATGAGCAGTTCTTC
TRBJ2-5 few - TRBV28 CASTWLETQYF TGTGCCAGCACCTGGCTGGAGACCCAGTACTTC
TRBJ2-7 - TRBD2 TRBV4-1 CASSQDRGVAGVYEQYF TGCGCCAGCAGCCAAGATAGAGGAGTAGCGGGAGTCTACGAGCAGTACTTC
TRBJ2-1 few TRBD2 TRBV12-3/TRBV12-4 CASSFTAGRSNNEQFF TGTGCCAGCAGTTTTACAGCGGGAAGGAGTAACAATGAGCAGTTCTTC
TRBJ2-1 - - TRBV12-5 CASGFLSADNEQFF TGTGCTAGTGGTTTCTTGTCGGCCGACAATGAGCAGTTCTTC
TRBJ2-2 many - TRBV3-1 CASSQRFNTGELFF TGTGCCAGCAGCCAACGGTTTAACACCGGGGAGCTGTTTTTT
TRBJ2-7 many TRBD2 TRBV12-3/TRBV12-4 CASSLLAGYEQYF TGTGCCAGCAGTCTCCTAGCGGGGTACGAGCAGTACTTC
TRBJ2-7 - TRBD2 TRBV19 CASRKGGLAGDTYEQYF TGTGCCAGCAGAAAGGGGGGACTAGCGGGAGATACCTACGAGCAGTACTTC
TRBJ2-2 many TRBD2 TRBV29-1 CSVVLAGGLNTGELFF TGCAGCGTTGTACTAGCGGGAGGACTGAACACCGGGGAGCTGTTTTTT